The clone carrying this T cell receptor (beta chain) was observed a handful of times. The germline V gene has CDR1 MNHEY and CDR2 SVGAGI. Between the trimmed V and J ends, which lost 5 bases and 0 bases, there was a span of 7 bases. This CDR3 is built from 14 residues. The source of the sample is a study of blood T cell repertoires in COVID-19. Generated by immunoSEQ multiplex PCR, the TCRdb table keeps only in-frame clones and is missing some. The repertoire has around 50,000 clones, 75% to 90% of them found once; the top ten carry under 6%. The sample taken for sequencing was peripheral blood. The clonotype originates from a human donor in a cohort sampled during active COVID-19. V usage is TRBV6-5 and J usage is TRBJ2-2; D not certain. The CDR3 reads CASSPISNTGELFF. CDR3 coding DNA: TGTGCCAGCAGTCCAATTTCGAACACCGGGGAGCTGTTTTTT.